Presented here are 2 T cell receptor beta chains from one specimen sequenced in a study of CD8 T cells in ankylosing spondylitis. Study conclusions and caveats: A TCR beta motif made of about 8 highly homologous variants seemed typical of ankylosing spondylitis blood.

Antigen specificity for these receptors is unknown. A single record per CDR3 protein comes from TCRdb applying MiXCR to the 5' RACE reads. The table lists approximately 520,000 distinct CDR3 sequences, roughly 5.2% of them singletons. The sequencing input was blood, either unsorted or a sorted T cell fraction (not recorded which). These receptors were obtained from a male donor with ankylosing spondylitis.

The table lists this clonotype with a few counts. The V call is TRBV20-1, the J call TRBJ2-5, with TRBD1 identical over 9 bases. The CDR3 spans 14 residues. With 8 bases clipped from V and 4 bases from J, the junction kept 11 bases outside the gene matches. Germline values: CDR1 DFQATT, CDR2 SNEGSKA (reference sequence). CDR3 coding DNA: TGCAGTAACAGAGGGGACAGGGTTCTAGAGACCCAGTACTTC. Translated, it gives CSNRGDRVLETQYF.

This clonotype was observed at least ten times. The chain employs TRBV20-1 and TRBJ2-3; TRBD1 agrees at 9 bases. CDR3 size: 13 residues. Trimming cost V 5 bases and J 1 base; bases outside gene matches: 1. Germline-derived CDR1 and CDR2 are DFQATT and SNEGSKA (reference sequence). The CDR3 sequence: CSARTGGTDTQYF. CDR3 coding DNA: TGCAGTGCTCGGACAGGGGGCACAGATACGCAGTATTTT.